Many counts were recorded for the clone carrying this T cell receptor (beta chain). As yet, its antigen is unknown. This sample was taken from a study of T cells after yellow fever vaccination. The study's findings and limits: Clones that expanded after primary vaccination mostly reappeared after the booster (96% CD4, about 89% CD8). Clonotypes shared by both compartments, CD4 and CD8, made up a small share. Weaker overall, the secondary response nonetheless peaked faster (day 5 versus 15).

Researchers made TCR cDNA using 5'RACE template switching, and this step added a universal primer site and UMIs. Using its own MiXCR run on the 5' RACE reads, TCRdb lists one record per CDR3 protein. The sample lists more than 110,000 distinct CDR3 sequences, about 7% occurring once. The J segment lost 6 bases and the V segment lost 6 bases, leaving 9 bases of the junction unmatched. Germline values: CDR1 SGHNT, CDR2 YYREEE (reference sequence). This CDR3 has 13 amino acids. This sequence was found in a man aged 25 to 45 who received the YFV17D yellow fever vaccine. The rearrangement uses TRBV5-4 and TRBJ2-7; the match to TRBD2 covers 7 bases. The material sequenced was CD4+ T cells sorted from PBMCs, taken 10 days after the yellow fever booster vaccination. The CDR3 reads CASTPGGSVEQYF. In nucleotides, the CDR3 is TGTGCCAGCACCCCGGGGGGTAGCGTCGAGCAGTACTTC.